This T cell receptor (beta chain) appears in the sequencing data of a study of cytomegalovirus exposure and HLA in healthy donors. Study-wide results and caveats: Generally TCR sequences proved uncommon, though certain public TCRs appeared in numerous donors.

This PCR relied on a set of 60 Vbeta primers and 13 Jbeta primers. Clones were sequenced by immunoSEQ multiplex PCR, and TCRdb holds only the in-frame ones, with some missing. The table records around 140,000 clones, less than 90% of them present only once. A note on this clone: Its cognate antigen is unknown.

V was pared by 3 bases and J by 1 base, with 4 bases of the junction left unmatched. The CDR3 consists of 16 residues. Germline V gene lookup returns CDR1 SGHRS and CDR2 YFSETQ. The chain recombines TRBV5-1 with TRBJ2-7; 13 bases fit TRBD2. The clonotype originates from a man aged 35-49 years in good health and CMV-seronegative. Sequencing used PBMCs. The CDR3 nucleotides read TGCGCCAGCAGCTACGTACTAGCGGGGGGGTCCTACGAGCAGTACTTC. Protein sequence: CASSYVLAGGSYEQYF.